Following are 27 T cell receptor beta chains from one sample sequenced in a study of vaccination and CD4 T cells after COVID-19. The Oncomine TCR Beta short-read assay sequenced DNA from cultured CD4+ T cells. TCRdb analysed the PCR reads with MiXCR anew, one entry per CDR3 protein. The sample records about 19,000 distinct CDR3 sequences, more than 20% being singletons. Treatment in this sample: approximately nine-day PBMC culture with coronavirus spike peptide pools or control peptides (ViraFEST assay). What these receptors recognize is not known. The sequencing sample was made of cultured CD4+ T cells from blood. The receptors were gathered from a human donor with COVID-19.

Turning to this clonotype: Relative to the germline gene, one junction end is altered; a read error may explain this. The V call is TRBV19, the J call TRBJ1-2; 9 nucleotides match TRBD1. Per germline, CDR1 LNHDA and CDR2 SQIVND (reference sequence). The CDR3 runs to 12 residues. This chain's CDR3 is CAGRDRALGYTF. The CDR3 DNA follows: TGTGCCGGTAGGGACAGGGCGCTGGGCTACACCTTC.

This clonotype is classed as medium-sized. This chain joins TRBV21-1 and TRBJ1-1. TRBV21-1 is a pseudogene. The length of the CDR3 is 12 residues. CDR3 amino acids: CASSSGNTEAFF. The CDR3 bases are TGTGCCAGCAGCAGCGGGAACACTGAAGCTTTCTTT.

This clonotype was seen once. The V gene is TRBV20-1, the J gene TRBJ2-1; TRBD2 aligns across 16 bases. The CDR3 spans 18 residues. J gave up 2 bases and V 8 bases, and 12 bases lay outside the gene matches. Germline CDR1 DFQATT, CDR2 SNEGSKA (reference sequence). Here the CDR3 DNA reads TGCAGTACCGCCCCGGGACTAGCGGGGGGGTCCACCTACAATGAGCAGTTCTTC. Its translation: CSTAPGLAGGSTYNEQFF.

This sequence joins TRBV9 and TRBJ2-5; TRBD2 matches at 9 bases. The CDR3 runs 15 residues. The germline CDR1 and CDR2 sequences are SGDLS and YYNGEE. J gave up 5 bases and V 3 bases, and 8 bases lay outside the gene matches. The CDR3 DNA follows: TGTGCCAGCAGCGCGGGCGGGGGGGGCAGGGAGACCCAGTACTTC. Translated, it gives CASSAGGGGRETQYF.

This clonotype occurred a few times. The rearrangement links TRBV2 to TRBJ2-5; possibly TRBD2 for D (7 bases). V lost 6 bases to trimming and J lost 2 bases, with 13 bases between them. The germline CDR1 and CDR2 sequences are SNHLY and FYNNEI. The length of the CDR3 is 14 residues. The CDR3 coding sequence is TGTGCCAGCAGGGTAGGGGGGGGACAAGAGACCCAGTACTTC. Its translation is CASRVGGGQETQYF.

The chain employs TRBV25-1 and TRBJ2-7; D tentatively fits TRBD1 or TRBD2 (5 bases each). This CDR3 spans 14 amino acids. Germline V lookup: CDR1 MGHDK, CDR2 SYGVNS. V lost 7 bases, J lost 0 bases, and 13 bases lay in between. Here the CDR3 reads CASNRGDSSYEQYF. The CDR3 DNA sequence: TGTGCCAGCAATAGAGGGGATAGCTCCTACGAGCAGTACTTC.

This clonotype was seen only a few times. The chain links TRBV6-1 to TRBJ1-6; TRBD1 matches at 10 bases. V lost 6 bases to trimming and J lost 10 bases; unmatched junction nucleotides: 9. The CDR3 is 15 residues long. Per germline, CDR1 MNHNS and CDR2 SASEGT. CDR3 loop: CASRGTGTGESPLHF. CDR3 nucleotide sequence: TGTGCCAGCAGAGGGACCGGGACAGGGGAATCACCCCTCCACTTT.

This chain uses TRBV10-1 with TRBJ2-2; D gene ambiguous. From germline, CDR1 is WNHNN and CDR2 SYGVQD (reference sequence). The V and J ends lost 5 bases and 5 bases respectively, with 9 bases between them. The CDR3 extends over 13 amino acids. The CDR3 reads CASSKLVTGELFF. In DNA form, the CDR3 reads TGCGCCAGCAGTAAGTTGGTTACCGGGGAGCTGTTTTTT.

The chain recombines TRBV5-1 with TRBJ1-4; 8 bases agree with TRBD1. The CDR3 spans 14 residues. CDR1 is SGHRS and CDR2 is YFSETQ in the germline V gene. Trimming took 4 bases from V and 6 from J; bases not matched to a gene: 5. The chain's CDR3 is CASSRDRSHEKLFF. DNA of the CDR3: TGCGCCAGCAGCAGGGACAGGAGCCATGAAAAACTGTTTTTT. The variable domain in full, with the rest retrieved from reference TRBV5-1 and TRBJ1-4, is KAGVTQTPRYLIKTRGQQVTLSCSPISGHRSVSWYQQTPGQGLQFLFEYFSETQRNKGNFPGRFSGRQFSNSRSEMNVSTLELGDSALYLCASSRDRSHEKLFFGSGTQLSVL.

Only a few counts were recorded for this clonotype. V gene TRBV7-9 combines with J gene TRBJ1-5; TRBD1 matches at 8 bases. The CDR3 has 14 amino acids. J lost 5 bases, V lost 3 bases, and 3 bases had no gene match. Germline CDR1 is SEHNR and CDR2 is FQNEAQ (reference sequence). Here the CDR3 reads CASSFGQGHQPQHF. CDR3 DNA sequence: TGTGCCAGCAGCTTTGGACAGGGACATCAGCCCCAGCATTTT. The variable domain in full, completed from reference TRBV7-9 and TRBJ1-5, reads DTGVSQNPRHKITKRGQNVTFRCDPISEHNRLYWYRQTLGQGPEFLTYFQNEAQLEKSRLLSDRFSAERPKGSFSTLEIQRTEQGDSAMYLCASSFGQGHQPQHFGDGTRLSIL.

The chain has TRBV10-3 and TRBJ2-7; D gene uncertain. With 0 bases removed from V and 9 bases from J, the gap between germline ends came to 9 bases. Per germline, CDR1 ENHRY and CDR2 SYGVKD. The CDR3 is made up of 12 amino acids. CDR3 in DNA: TGTGCCATCAGTGAGTCGTCCCGCGGGCAGTACTTC. Translated, it gives CAISESSRGQYF.

Notes on this clonotype: This may be a read error: a much more frequent sequence differs by one nucleotide. J is TRBJ1-5 and V is TRBV19; D gene uncertain. CDR3 length: 15 residues. The V and J ends lost 0 bases and 0 bases respectively, with 6 bases between them. The germline gives CDR1 LNHDA, CDR2 SQIVND (reference sequence). CDR3 amino acids: CASSIDGDSNQPQHF. The CDR3 nucleotides are TGTGCCAGTAGTATAGACGGGGATAGCAATCAGCCCCAGCATTTT.

This clonotype was picked up a small number of times. The CDR3 coding sequence is TGCAGTGCTAACCGGGGAAGCTCCTACAATGAGCAGTTCTTC. Translation: CSANRGSSYNEQFF. The chain joins TRBV20-1 to TRBJ2-1, with D possibly being TRBD2 (5 bases). This CDR3 contains 14 residues. V lost 4 bases and J lost 0, with 10 bases in between. The germline gives CDR1 DFQATT, CDR2 SNEGSKA (reference sequence).

This clonotype has a handful of counts. This rearrangement joins TRBV5-4 to TRBJ2-2; weak D call: TRBD1 (6 bases). This CDR3 comprises 14 residues. V was cut by 4 bases and J by 5 bases, with 12 bases left in between. The V gene's germline CDR1 is SGHNT and CDR2 YYREEE (reference sequence). CDR3 DNA sequence: TGTGCCAGCAGCCCCCACAGGGTTACCGGGGAGCTGTTTTTT. This codes for CASSPHRVTGELFF.

On this clonotype: A much larger clone lies a single base off, so this may be a read error. The rearrangement uses TRBV20-1 and TRBJ1-2; 10 bases map to TRBD1. The CDR3 covers 14 residues. Germline CDR1 DFQATT, CDR2 SNEGSKA (reference sequence). Losses at the gene ends were 6 bases for V and 2 bases for J; bases not matched to a gene: 6. The CDR3: CSATGQGSNYGYTF. Written as DNA, the CDR3 is TGCAGTGCCACGGGACAGGGGTCGAACTATGGCTACACCTTC.

This chain links TRBV9 with TRBJ1-5; 7 bases are a match to TRBD1. V was pared by 4 bases and J by 7 bases, with 5 bases of the junction left unmatched. CDR1 and CDR2 (germline): SGDLS, YYNGEE. The CDR3 sequence is 13 residues long. This CDR3 reads CASSPRTGQPQHF. The CDR3 region has the DNA TGTGCCAGCAGCCCTAGGACAGGCCAGCCCCAGCATTTT.

This clonotype occurred a few times. The rearrangement uses TRBV19 and TRBJ2-1, with TRBD2 matching 10 bases. With V trimmed by 6 bases and J by 6 bases, 8 bases remained unmatched. The CDR3 loop spans 15 amino acids. From germline, CDR1 is LNHDA and CDR2 SQIVND (reference sequence). Here the CDR3 reads CASSTSGVFFNEQFF. For the CDR3, the DNA is TGTGCCAGTAGCACTAGCGGGGTATTCTTCAATGAGCAGTTCTTC.

This chain joins TRBV7-9 and TRBJ2-1; D is unclear. CDR1 and CDR2 (germline): SEHNR, FQNEAQ (reference sequence). The CDR3 consists of 18 residues. Trimming left V 3 bases short and J 0 bases short, with 18 bases between. This chain's CDR3 is CASSFCVQVGFSYNEQFF. The CDR3, as DNA: TGTGCCAGCAGCTTTTGCGTGCAAGTGGGATTCTCCTACAATGAGCAGTTCTTC. The full variable domain, its missing parts supplied by reference TRBV7-9 and TRBJ2-1, is DTGVSQNPRHKITKRGQNVTFRCDPISEHNRLYWYRQTLGQGPEFLTYFQNEAQLEKSRLLSDRFSAERPKGSFSTLEIQRTEQGDSAMYLCASSFCVQVGFSYNEQFFGPGTRLTVL.

The chain couples TRBV6-2 or TRBV6-3 to TRBJ2-7, with D possibly TRBD1 on 8 matching bases. With 7 bases removed from V and 3 bases from J, the gap between germline ends came to 28 bases. From germline, CDR1 is MNHEY and CDR2 SVGEGT. The CDR3 loop spans 18 amino acids. The CDR3 reads CASTKREFYGTGDYEQYF. The CDR3 nucleotides read TGTGCCAGCACCAAGCGGGAATTTTATGGGACAGGAGACTACGAGCAGTACTTC.

J is TRBJ2-2 and V is TRBV10-1, with D perhaps matching TRBD1 or TRBD2 (6 bases each). CDR1 WNHNN and CDR2 SYGVQD come from the germline V gene (reference sequence). V was pared by 6 bases and J by 0 bases, with 11 bases between. The CDR3 totals 15 residues. The CDR3 DNA reads TGCGCCAGCAGGGCCGGGGGCCCGAACACCGGGGAGCTGTTTTTT. Amino acids: CASRAGGPNTGELFF.

This clonotype appeared a few times. The rearrangement links TRBV10-3 to TRBJ1-5, with D unresolved. Per germline, CDR1 ENHRY and CDR2 SYGVKD. The CDR3 is made up of 12 amino acids. V was cut by 6 bases and J by 7 bases, with 10 bases left in between. The CDR3 here is CAIRREGQPQHF. For the CDR3, the DNA is TGTGCCATCAGAAGGGAGGGCCAGCCCCAGCATTTT.

The V gene is TRBV6-1, the J gene TRBJ1-2, with D possibly being TRBD1 (6 bases). The CDR3 loop spans 13 amino acids. V was pared by 3 bases and J by 4 bases, with 9 bases between. The germline gives CDR1 MNHNS, CDR2 SASEGT. CDR3 sequence reads: CASSDHRVYGYTF. In nucleotides, the CDR3 is TGTGCCAGCAGTGATCACAGGGTCTATGGCTACACCTTC.

The chain uses TRBV6-2 or TRBV6-3 and TRBJ2-7; tentative D call: TRBD2 (6 bases). V shed 1 base and J shed 3 bases, with 10 bases lying between them. This CDR3 is 14 amino acids long. Germline V gives CDR1 MNHEY, CDR2 SVGEGT. CDR3 in DNA: TGTGCCAGCAGTTACTTGCTCGGGGGCTACGAGCAGTACTTC. Amino acids: CASSYLLGGYEQYF.

The chain couples TRBV6-2 or TRBV6-3 to TRBJ2-7; 10 bases agree with TRBD1. Germline V gene sequence: CDR1 MNHEY, CDR2 SVGEGT. Trimming took 10 bases from V and 2 from J; bases not matched to a gene: 8. The CDR3 has 14 residues. The CDR3 loop reads CAIGVGQGTYEQYF. DNA for the CDR3: TGTGCCATCGGAGTGGGACAGGGGACCTACGAGCAGTACTTC.

The J gene is TRBJ2-3, the V gene TRBV18, with TRBD2 matching over 11 bases. With V trimmed by 1 base and J by 3 bases, 3 bases remained unmatched. This CDR3 comprises 16 residues. Germline CDR1 reads KGHSH; CDR2 reads LQKENI. The CDR3 bases are TGTGCCAGCTCACCACTAGCGGGGGGGCCTACAGATACGCAGTATTTT. Translating it yields CASSPLAGGPTDTQYF.

This clonotype is labeled as medium-sized. The chain couples TRBV6-1 to TRBJ1-5; TRBD1 matches 9 bases. After removal of 9 bases from V and 6 bases from J, the junction contained 6 bases not matched to a gene. Germline CDR1 and CDR2: MNHNS and SASEGT. This CDR3 contains 13 residues. In nucleotides, the CDR3 is TGTGCCAGTGGACAGGGGACAATTCAGCCCCAGCATTTT. Its translation: CASGQGTIQPQHF.

A word on this clonotype: A clone one base away is much larger, so this may be a read error. This chain links TRBV27 with TRBJ1-4; the D is unclear. The CDR3 loop spans 15 amino acids. Germline-derived CDR1 and CDR2 are MNHEY and SMNVEV (reference sequence). This CDR3 is CTSSLRHPPGEKLFF. The CDR3 DNA follows: TGTACCAGCAGTTTAAGGCACCCGCCCGGGGAAAAACTGTTTTTT.